What follows are 10 T cell receptor beta chains derived from one specimen sequenced in a study of cytomegalovirus exposure and HLA in healthy donors (dated by TCRdb to 2015 to 2018). Library preparation was by the immunoSEQ multiplex PCR assay. For the multiplex PCR, a mixture combining 60 forward primers for TCR Vbeta segments and 13 reverse primers for TCR Jbeta segments was used. Here the immuneACCESS table is served through TCRdb, limited to in-frame sequences with V and J called. Missing clones are a known gap in these copies; in checked studies unresolved V genes cover under half, and the rest lacks a known reason. The sample includes roughly 150,000 clones, with 76% observed a single time. The ten largest clones represent around 3.1% of the sample. The sequenced material came from PBMCs. Receptors were obtained from a male donor in good health and CMV-seronegative.

The J gene is TRBJ1-5, the V gene TRBV19, with TRBD1 matching over 7 bases. Germline V lookup: CDR1 LNHDA, CDR2 SQIVND (reference sequence). With 3 bases clipped from V and 6 bases from J, the junction kept 11 bases outside the gene matches. This CDR3 is built from 16 residues. In nucleotides, the CDR3 is TGTGCCAGTAGTATCTTTCTAGGGGGCTTAGGTCAGCCCCAGCATTTT. This gives the protein CASSIFLGGLGQPQHF.

This clone has only a few counts. This chain connects TRBV20-1 to TRBJ1-1, with 7 bases fitting TRBD1. The CDR3 runs to 10 residues. Trimming cost V 6 bases and J 8 bases; bases outside gene matches: 3. Per germline, CDR1 DFQATT and CDR2 SNEGSKA (reference sequence). The CDR3 bases are TGCAGTGCGCTGGACAGGGAAGCTTTCTTT. Protein: CSALDREAFF.

The chain uses TRBV5-1 and TRBJ2-6; D not certain. Germline V lookup: CDR1 SGHRS, CDR2 YFSETQ. Trimming removed 4 bases from V and 1 base from J, with 6 bases in between. The CDR3 length is 14 residues. The CDR3 coding sequence is TGCGCCAGCAGCCCTGTATCTGGGGCCAACGTCCTGACTTTC. It encodes CASSPVSGANVLTF.

This clone was seen just once. This chain connects TRBV10-3 to TRBJ1-2, with a possible D match to TRBD1 (5 bases). The germline gives CDR1 ENHRY, CDR2 SYGVKD. Deletions cut 10 bases from V and 4 bases from J, with 31 bases between. This CDR3 is built from 18 residues. CDR3 protein: CATPTIKDSARGTYGYTF. The CDR3 bases are TGTGCCACACCGACGATTAAGGATTCCGCCCGCGGGACCTATGGCTACACCTTC.

The chain uses TRBV27 and TRBJ2-7; 8 bases fit TRBD1. This CDR3 region has 15 residues. The germline V gene has CDR1 MNHEY and CDR2 SMNVEV (reference sequence). V shed 1 base and J 3 bases; nucleotides not matched to a gene: 5. The CDR3 region is CASSLWGTGGYEQYF. In DNA form, the CDR3 reads TGTGCCAGCAGTTTATGGGGGACAGGCGGCTACGAGCAGTACTTC.

This clone was counted a single time. DNA for the CDR3: TGTGCCAGCAGGGCCGAACAGGGGAACACTGAAGCTTTCTTT. This sequence encodes CASRAEQGNTEAFF. This chain joins TRBV2 and TRBJ1-1, with D possibly being TRBD1 (6 bases). The V gene's germline CDR1 is SNHLY and CDR2 FYNNEI. The V and J ends lost 6 bases and 1 base respectively, with 12 bases between them. There are 14 residues in the CDR3.

The chain has TRBV29-1 and TRBJ1-1; D gene uncertain. There are 12 residues in the CDR3. Germline-derived CDR1 and CDR2 are SQVTM and ANQGSEA. V was pared by 6 bases and J by 0 bases, with 8 bases between. The DNA of the CDR3 is TGCAGCGTAGGCAGGCTGAACACTGAAGCTTTCTTT. This encodes CSVGRLNTEAFF.

This clone was counted a single time. The rearrangement uses TRBV5-3 and TRBJ2-2, with 11 positions matching TRBD1. TRBV5-3 is marked as an open reading frame, function uncertain. The CDR3 is 15 residues long. V lost 3 bases and J lost 5; bases outside the gene matches: 3. This CDR3 is CARSYRDRGTGELFF. The CDR3 nucleotides are TGTGCCAGAAGCTACCGGGACAGGGGGACCGGGGAGCTGTTTTTT.

This clone has a single count. Here the CDR3 DNA reads TGTGCCAGCAGCTTAGTTTCAGAAGAGACCCAGTACTTC. Its translation: CASSLVSEETQYF. This chain joins TRBV7-2 and TRBJ2-5; D call uncertain. Germline loops: CDR1 SGHTA, CDR2 FQGNSA. The CDR3 is 13 residues long. The germline V and J ends were trimmed by 1 base and 3 bases, with 6 bases remaining between them.

The rearrangement links TRBV29-1 to TRBJ1-3; D is perhaps TRBD1 (5 bases). CDR3 length: 13 amino acids. Germline V gene sequence: CDR1 SQVTM, CDR2 ANQGSEA. Trimming cost V 7 bases and J 0 bases, with 10 bases left between them. CDR3 sequence: CSAGDSSGNTIYF. The CDR3 coding sequence is TGCAGCGCCGGAGACAGCTCTGGAAACACCATATATTTT. Full variable domain (outside the CDR3, taken from reference TRBV29-1 and TRBJ1-3): SAVISQKPSRDICQRGTSLTIQCQVDSQVTMMFWYRQQPGQSLTLIATANQGSEATYESGFVIDKFPISRPNLTFSTLTVSNMSPEDSSIYLCSAGDSSGNTIYFGEGSWLTVV.